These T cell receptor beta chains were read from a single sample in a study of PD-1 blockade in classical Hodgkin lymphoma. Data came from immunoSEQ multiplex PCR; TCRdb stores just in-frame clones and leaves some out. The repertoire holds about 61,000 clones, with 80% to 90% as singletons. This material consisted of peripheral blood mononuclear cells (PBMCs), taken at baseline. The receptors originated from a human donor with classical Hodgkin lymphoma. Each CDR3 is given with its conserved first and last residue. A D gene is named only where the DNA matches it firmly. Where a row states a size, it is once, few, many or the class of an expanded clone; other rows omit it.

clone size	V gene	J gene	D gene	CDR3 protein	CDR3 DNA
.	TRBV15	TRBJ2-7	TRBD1	CATSRGQGATYEQYF	TGTGCCACCAGCAGAGGACAGGGGGCTACTTACGAGCAGTACTTC
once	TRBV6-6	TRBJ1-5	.	CASSPFKGISQPQHF	TGTGCCAGCAGTCCCTTTAAGGGGATTAGTCAGCCCCAGCATTTT
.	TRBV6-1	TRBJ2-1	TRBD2	CASSDLAGGAEQFF	TGTGCCAGCAGTGACCTAGCGGGGGGGGCGGAGCAGTTCTTC
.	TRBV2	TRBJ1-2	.	CASSLRGNGYTF	TGTGCCAGCAGTCTTCGGGGAAATGGCTACACCTTC
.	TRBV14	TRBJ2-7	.	CASSQVSYEQYF	TGTGCCAGCAGCCAAGTAAGCTACGAGCAGTACTTC
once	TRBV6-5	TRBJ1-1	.	CASSYSDLFPNTEAFF	TGTGCCAGCAGTTACTCTGACCTTTTCCCGAACACTGAAGCTTTCTTT
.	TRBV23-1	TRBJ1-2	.	CASSQSYGYTF	TGCGCCAGCAGTCAAAGCTATGGCTACACCTTC
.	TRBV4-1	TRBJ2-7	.	CASSQVIGYEQYF	TGCGCCAGCAGCCAAGTGATCGGCTACGAGCAGTACTTC
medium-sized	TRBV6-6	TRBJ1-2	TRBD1	CASSYTPGGFYGYTF	TGTGCCAGCAGTTACACTCCAGGGGGCTTCTATGGCTACACCTTC
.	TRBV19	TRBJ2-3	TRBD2	CASGPSGGSTDTQYF	TGTGCCAGTGGACCTAGCGGGGGGTCTACAGATACGCAGTATTTT
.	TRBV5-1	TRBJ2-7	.	CASREGISYEQYF	TGCGCCAGCAGGGAGGGCATTTCCTACGAGCAGTACTTC
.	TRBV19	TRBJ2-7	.	CASRVDSRRDEQYF	TGTGCCAGTAGGGTGGACAGCCGGCGTGACGAGCAGTACTTC
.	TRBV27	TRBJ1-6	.	CASSPSVGPLHF	TGTGCCAGCAGTCCGTCCGTTGGTCCCCTCCACTTT
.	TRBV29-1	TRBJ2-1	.	CSVEASTGTPFAYNEQFF	TGCAGCGTTGAAGCGAGCACAGGGACGCCCTTCGCATACAATGAGCAGTTCTTC
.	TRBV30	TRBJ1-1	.	CAWSFGTFMNTEAFF	TGTGCCTGGAGTTTCGGAACATTTATGAACACTGAAGCTTTCTTT
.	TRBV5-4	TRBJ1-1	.	CASSPTSGVSMNTEAFF	TGTGCCAGCAGCCCCACATCCGGAGTGTCGATGAACACTGAAGCTTTCTTT
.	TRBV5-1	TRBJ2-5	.	CASRGDEETQYF	TGCGCCAGCAGGGGGGACGAAGAGACCCAGTACTTC
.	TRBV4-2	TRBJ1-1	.	CASSQGQGGGTEAFF	TGTGCCAGCAGCCAAGGGCAGGGAGGTGGCACTGAAGCTTTCTTT
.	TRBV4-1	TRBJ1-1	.	CASSQERYTEAFF	TGCGCCAGCAGCCAAGAAAGGTATACTGAAGCTTTCTTT
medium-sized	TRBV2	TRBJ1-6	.	CASSVSKGDSPLHF	TGTGCCAGCAGTGTTTCGAAGGGCGATTCACCCCTCCACTTT
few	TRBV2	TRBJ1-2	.	CASSEQENYGYTF	TGTGCCAGCAGCGAACAGGAAAACTATGGCTACACCTTC
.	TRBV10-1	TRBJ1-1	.	CASSGTVTEAFF	TGCGCCAGCAGCGGGACTGTCACTGAAGCTTTCTTT
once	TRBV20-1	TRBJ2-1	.	CSARVIEEQFF	TGCAGTGCTAGAGTGATTGAGGAGCAGTTCTTC
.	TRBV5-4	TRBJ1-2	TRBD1	CASSIGQASSNYGYTF	TGTGCCAGCAGCATTGGACAGGCGTCCTCTAACTATGGCTACACCTTC
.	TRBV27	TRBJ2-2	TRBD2	CASSAAGGMNTGELFF	TGTGCCAGCAGCGCCGCGGGGGGTATGAACACCGGGGAGCTGTTTTTT
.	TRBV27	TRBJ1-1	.	CASSLAGRGTEAFF	TGTGCCAGCAGTTTGGCAGGCAGGGGAACTGAAGCTTTCTTT
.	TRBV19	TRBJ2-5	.	CASSHQGFTYF	TGTGCCAGTAGTCATCAGGGGTTTACGTACTTC
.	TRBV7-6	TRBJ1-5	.	CASSLGRSGNQPQHF	TGTGCCAGCAGCTTAGGACGGTCCGGGAATCAGCCCCAGCATTTT
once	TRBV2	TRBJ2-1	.	CASSEGELNNEQFF	TGTGCCAGCAGTGAAGGGGAGTTGAACAATGAGCAGTTCTTC
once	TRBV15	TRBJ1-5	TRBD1	CATSRLRTGAQPQHF	TGTGCCACCAGCAGACTGAGGACAGGGGCTCAGCCCCAGCATTTT
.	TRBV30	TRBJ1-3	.	CAWTANSGNTIYF	TGTGCCTGGACGGCTAACTCTGGAAACACCATATATTTT
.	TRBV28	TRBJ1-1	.	CASSYKWGITEAFF	TGTGCCAGCAGTTATAAATGGGGAATCACTGAAGCTTTCTTT